This T cell receptor beta chain was observed in a study of ipilimumab plus nivolumab after autologous stem cell transplantation. Produced via immunoSEQ multiplex PCR; TCRdb's table is partial and in-frame only. Among some 24,000 clones listed, 70% to 90% were seen once. Trimming removed 0 bases from V and 3 bases from J; junction bases left unmatched: 17. The CDR3 contains 21 residues. The germline CDR1 and CDR2 sequences are MGHRA and YSYEKL. This chain links TRBV4-1 with TRBJ2-3; TRBD2 aligns across 11 bases. The TCR comes from a male donor with diffuse large B-cell lymphoma. This specimen consisted of PBMCs, obtained in a trial of ipilimumab plus nivolumab as post-transplant consolidation. The CDR3 protein is CASSQDRFRGVAGGLTDTQYF. As DNA, the CDR3 is TGCGCCAGCAGCCAAGATCGATTTCGCGGCGTAGCGGGGGGGCTGACAGATACGCAGTATTTT.